The 10 T cell receptor beta chains listed next were all sequenced from one sample in a study of human T cells and chemical hapten exposure. Time point indicated: pre-sensitization, week 0. Treatment here: therapeutic diphenylcyclopropenone sensitization with weekly scalp DPC. TCRdb recomputed calls from the RACE reads with MiXCR, one row per CDR3 protein. The sample yields around 350,000 distinct CDR3 sequences, 5.5% seen once. The sequencing used whole blood, collected in connection with sensitization to the hapten diphenylcyclopropenone (DPC). The receptors here all came from a woman aged 18 to 35 with alopecia areata. Some clones in this sample may be carry-over from other donors' samples.

This clonotype came up many times. CDR3 sequence reads: CASSLGARGADTQYF. The DNA of the CDR3 is TGTGCCAGCAGCTTGGGGGCCCGGGGCGCAGATACGCAGTATTTT. The J gene is TRBJ2-3, the V gene TRBV5-6, with D perhaps given as TRBD1 or TRBD2 (5 bases each). V lost 0 bases, J lost 4 bases, and 12 bases lay in between. CDR1 SGHDT and CDR2 YYEEEE come from the germline V gene. The CDR3 is 15 amino acids.

The table lists this clonotype with many counts. The chain uses TRBV4-1 and TRBJ2-1; possible D gene TRBD1, 6 bases. The CDR3 is 16 residues long. With 0 bases removed from V and 1 base from J, the gap between germline ends came to 10 bases. The V gene's germline CDR1 is MGHRA and CDR2 YSYEKL. CDR3 nucleotide sequence: TGCGCCAGCAGCCAAGAGGAAGGGGGATCCTACAATGAGCAGTTCTTC. This encodes CASSQEEGGSYNEQFF.

The chain combines TRBV7-9 with TRBJ2-2; D is unresolved. In germline, CDR1 is SEHNR, CDR2 FQNEAQ (reference sequence). CDR3 size: 12 residues. The V and J ends lost 7 bases and 4 bases respectively, with 7 bases between them. CDR3 bases: TGTGCCAGCATAGGGATCACCGGGGAGCTGTTTTTT. It yields the protein CASIGITGELFF.

This chain uses TRBV5-1 with TRBJ1-1; D is uncertain. The germline CDR1 and CDR2 sequences are SGHRS and YFSETQ. This CDR3 is built from 14 residues. The V gene lost 4 bases and the J gene lost 2 bases, with 12 bases spanning the gap. In DNA, the CDR3 is TGCGCCAGCAGCCACGACGGACTAAACACTGAAGCTTTCTTT. The encoded protein is CASSHDGLNTEAFF.

This clonotype has at least ten counts. The rearrangement joins TRBV12-3 or TRBV12-4 to TRBJ2-3; TRBD1 matches at 9 bases. The CDR3 is 15 amino acids. Trimming at V came to 5 bases and at J to 0 bases, leaving 3 bases not matched to a gene. CDR3 amino acids: CASSDRGDSTDTQYF. The CDR3 DNA is TGTGCCAGCAGTGACAGGGGGGATAGCACAGATACGCAGTATTTT.

This clonotype was counted a few times. The chain joins TRBV5-4 to TRBJ2-5; D may be TRBD1 (5 bases). CDR3 length: 15 amino acids. V gave up 0 bases and J gave up 4 bases, with 13 bases separating them. Germline assignment: CDR1 SGHNT and CDR2 YYREEE (reference sequence). The CDR3 nucleotides read TGTGCCAGCAGCTTGGTAGGAGATGGGGCAGAGACCCAGTACTTC. Translated, it gives CASSLVGDGAETQYF.

The sample holds a few counts of this clonotype. V gene TRBV10-3 combines with J gene TRBJ2-1, with D possibly being TRBD1 or TRBD2 (6 bases each). The CDR3 spans 20 residues. In germline, CDR1 is ENHRY, CDR2 SYGVKD. Trimming left V 4 bases short and J 0 bases short, with 25 bases between. The CDR3 nucleotides read TGTGCCATCAGTGCCTCCGGGGGCGATCTTCCCTCGAGCTCCTACAATGAGCAGTTCTTC. This translates into CAISASGGDLPSSSYNEQFF.

Only a few counts were recorded for this clonotype. This rearrangement joins TRBV6-2 or TRBV6-3 to TRBJ2-3, with TRBD2 matching over 13 bases. V gave up 7 bases and J gave up 4 bases; unmatched junction bases: 20. Germline V gene lookup returns CDR1 MNHEY and CDR2 SVGEGT. CDR3 length: 20 amino acids. The CDR3 loop is CASNPIYPGLAGMFADTQYF. The DNA of the CDR3 is TGTGCCAGCAATCCAATCTATCCGGGACTAGCGGGGATGTTCGCAGATACGCAGTATTTT.

The count of this clonotype is one. It may be a read error: a sequence one base away is much more abundant. The conserved phenylalanine or tryptophan normally closing the CDR3 is absent here, so this likely arose from a read error. This rearrangement joins TRBV28 to TRBJ2-5; possible D gene TRBD1, 6 bases. The CDR3 is 16 amino acids. Trimming took off 5 bases at V and 5 bases at J, with 21 bases between the two ends. Per the germline V gene, CDR1 is MDHEN and CDR2 is SYDVKM. The CDR3 DNA reads TGTGCCAGCAGTCCCTTGACAGGTCCCGGGGTGGAGACCCAGTACTCC. Encoded protein: CASSPLTGPGVETQYS.

This clonotype showed up just a few times. The chain couples TRBV2 to TRBJ2-3; D is perhaps TRBD2 (5 bases). CDR1 is SNHLY and CDR2 is FYNNEI in the germline V gene. V gave up 2 bases and J gave up 1 base, with 7 bases separating them. This CDR3 contains 14 residues. The CDR3 spells CASSEFGGTDTQYF. Written as DNA, the CDR3 is TGTGCCAGCAGTGAATTCGGGGGCACAGATACGCAGTATTTT.